Shown below are 10 T cell receptor beta chains from a single sample sequenced in a study of cytomegalovirus exposure and HLA in healthy donors. Researchers ran the PCR with 60 Vbeta and 13 Jbeta primers. Sequencing used immunoSEQ multiplex PCR; TCRdb keeps in-frame clones, though not all of them. This sample yields some 120,000 clones, of which around 80% are seen a single time; almost 3% belongs to the top ten. The sample consisted of PBMCs. All receptors come from a woman under 30 in good health and CMV-seropositive.

This clone was seen just once. The chain combines TRBV27 with TRBJ2-6, with 7 bases that match TRBD1. CDR3 length equals 16 residues. V lost 5 bases to trimming and J lost 0 bases; unmatched junction nucleotides: 4. Germline V gene data show CDR1 as MNHEY and CDR2 as SMNVEV (reference sequence). CDR3 sequence: CASSPQGVSGANVLTF. CDR3 coding DNA: TGTGCCAGCAGTCCCCAGGGGGTCTCTGGGGCCAACGTCCTGACTTTC.

The rearrangement joins TRBV4-1 to TRBJ1-2; D is undetermined. CDR1 is MGHRA, CDR2 YSYEKL, per germline. This CDR3 region has 17 residues. Trimming removed 0 bases at V and 4 bases at J, with 18 bases between. CDR3 sequence: CASSQDPRVRSGYGYTF. CDR3 DNA: TGCGCCAGCAGCCAAGACCCCCGGGTGAGGTCTGGCTATGGCTACACCTTC.

In its sample, this clone was seen a few times. The V call is TRBV28, the J call TRBJ2-6; weak D call: TRBD1 (5 bases). This CDR3 is built from 16 residues. Trimming removed 3 bases at V and 4 bases at J, with 13 bases between. The germline gives CDR1 MDHEN, CDR2 SYDVKM. CDR3 in DNA: TGTGCCAGCAGTTTTAGCTTTGGGGCCGGGGCCAACGTCCTGACTTTC. As protein: CASSFSFGAGANVLTF.

The chain is built from TRBV7-3 and TRBJ1-5; a weak D match, TRBD1 (6 bases). Trimming stripped 5 bases from V and 4 bases from J, with 9 bases between. Germline lookup yields CDR1 SGHTA and CDR2 FQGTGA. The CDR3 loop spans 13 amino acids. This CDR3 is CASSRTVNQPQHF. CDR3 DNA: TGTGCCAGCAGCCGGACAGTTAATCAGCCCCAGCATTTT.

The V call is TRBV6-5, the J call TRBJ1-2, with D possibly matching TRBD1 (6 bases). This CDR3 is built from 15 residues. Trimming removed 2 bases from V and 1 base from J, with 11 bases in between. CDR1 MNHEY and CDR2 SVGAGI come from the germline V gene. In nucleotides, the CDR3 is TGTGCCAGCAGTTACGTACAGGGCAATAACTATGGCTACACCTTC. Translating it yields CASSYVQGNNYGYTF.

J is TRBJ2-1 and V is TRBV5-1; possible D gene TRBD1, 5 bases. Trimming took 0 bases from V and 0 from J, leaving 7 bases between them. The CDR3 is 15 residues long. Germline V CDR1 and CDR2: SGHRS, YFSETQ. The CDR3: CASSLAQGSYNEQFF. In DNA, the CDR3 is TGCGCCAGCAGCTTGGCGCAGGGCTCCTACAATGAGCAGTTCTTC. The full variable domain, completed using reference TRBV5-1 and TRBJ2-1, is KAGVTQTPRYLIKTRGQQVTLSCSPISGHRSVSWYQQTPGQGLQFLFEYFSETQRNKGNFPGRFSGRQFSNSRSEMNVSTLELGDSALYLCASSLAQGSYNEQFFGPGTRLTVL.

CDR3 in amino acids: CASRKADTGELFF. CDR3 bases: TGTGCCAGCCGGAAGGCGGACACCGGGGAGCTGTTTTTT. The chain combines TRBV28 with TRBJ2-2; D not resolved. V shed 8 bases and J shed 3 bases, with 10 bases lying between them. The CDR3 totals 13 residues. Germline CDR1 MDHEN, CDR2 SYDVKM. Full variable domain (rest looked up from reference TRBV28 and TRBJ2-2): DVKVTQSSRYLVKRTGEKVFLECVQDMDHENMFWYRQDPGLGLRLIYFSYDVKMKEKGDIPEGYSVSREKKERFSLILESASTNQTSMYLCASRKADTGELFFGEGSRLTVL.

The chain has TRBV4-1 and TRBJ2-1, with a tentative D call TRBD1 (5 bases). The V gene's germline CDR1 is MGHRA and CDR2 YSYEKL. The CDR3 runs to 16 residues. The germline V and J ends were trimmed by 0 bases and 2 bases, with 11 bases remaining between them. CDR3 region: CASSQEGRNPYNEQFF. The DNA of the CDR3 is TGCGCCAGCAGCCAAGAGGGGCGAAACCCCTACAATGAGCAGTTCTTC.

The rearrangement links TRBV6-1 to TRBJ1-2; TRBD1 matches 7 bases. Germline V gene lookup returns CDR1 MNHNS and CDR2 SASEGT. J lost 5 bases, V lost 1 base, and 7 bases had no gene match. This CDR3 region has 15 residues. CDR3 protein: CASSEGQGRHYGYTF. DNA for the CDR3: TGTGCCAGCAGTGAAGGACAGGGCCGACATTATGGCTACACCTTC.

The chain recombines TRBV28 with TRBJ1-5, with a possible D match to TRBD1 (5 bases). The germline V and J ends were trimmed by 1 base and 3 bases, with 13 bases remaining between them. Germline CDR1 is MDHEN and CDR2 is SYDVKM. The CDR3 covers 16 residues. The CDR3 spells CASSLLGEGINQPQHF. In DNA form, the CDR3 reads TGTGCCAGCAGTTTATTGGGGGAGGGGATCAATCAGCCCCAGCATTTT.